This TCR beta chain is from a study of T cell repertoires in cytomegalovirus infection. In the study overall: Well-studied HLA-B-restricted CMV epitopes were used in the study alongside recently identified HLA-C-restricted ones. CMV infection together with matching HLA type was indicated by public TCR beta signatures.

Study results and limitations: HLA-C-restricted CMV clonotypes gave the most frequent clonotype in two of eight donors. Pooled public TCR beta family frequency picked out CMV carriers with the relevant HLA.

As concerns this clonotype: Its matching antigen is unknown.

One entry per CDR3 protein, called by TCRdb with MiXCR from the reads. This table has 450,000 to 650,000 distinct CDR3 sequences, almost 40% appearing once. This receptor was taken from a human donor in good health (CMV status not recorded). Some clones in this sample may be carry-over from other donors' samples. The material was cultured PBMCs, obtained from culture after CMV antigen stimulation.

Here the CDR3 reads CASTDPAGTQYF. Written as DNA, the CDR3 is TGTGCCAGCACCGACCCCGCGGGGACCCAGTACTTC. This chain joins TRBV6-2 or TRBV6-3 and TRBJ2-5, with a tentative D call TRBD2 (5 bases). Per germline, CDR1 MNHEY and CDR2 SVGEGT. This CDR3 contains 12 residues. V was shortened by 7 bases and J by 7 bases, with 13 bases between the two germline ends.